The clone carrying this T cell receptor (beta chain) was seen at least ten times. What it recognizes is unknown. Germline V gives CDR1 SNHLY, CDR2 FYNNEI. This CDR3 is 12 amino acids long. Between the trimmed V and J ends, which lost 8 bases and 2 bases, there was a span of 10 bases. TCRdb independently ran MiXCR on the multiplex PCR reads; one entry per CDR3 protein. The data contain some 100,000 distinct CDR3 sequences, 21% of them singletons. The sample belongs to a study of breast tumors, draining lymph nodes, adjacent tissues. Study results and caveats: Luminal-like breast cancer showed significantly higher tumor–nontumor repertoire similarity than basal-like. Tumor TCR diversity was below lymph nodes but above nontumor tissue. Most tumor T cells seemingly derive from lymph node, then expand in tumor.

Samples came from axillary lymph nodes draining the breast cancer. The TCR was taken from a female donor with breast cancer. Some clones in this sample may be carry-over from other donors' samples. Material: axillary lymph node tissue. The chain combines TRBV2 with TRBJ2-7, with a tentative D call TRBD2 (5 bases). The CDR3 protein is CASSLVAYEQYF. CDR3 DNA sequence: TGTGCCAGCTCACTAGTGGCCTACGAGCAGTACTTC.